This TCR beta chain was sequenced in a study of graft-versus-host responses after intestinal transplantation. Study background: Induction with anti-thymocyte globulin, then tacrolimus and steroids for about 3 years, was given to all recipients.

Notes on the study in general: Some patients had graft-donor T cell macrochimerism, and their allografts showed high graft-versus-host to host-versus-graft clonal ratios. Recipient bone marrow held GvH clones, some seen earlier in ileum or blood.

On this clone itself: Its antigen remains unknown.

The repertoire was sequenced with immunoSEQ multiplex PCR; TCRdb's copy has only in-frame clones and lacks some. Of under 100,000 clones listed, 80% to 95% are singletons. Sequencing was performed on unstimulated CD8+ T cells sorted from spleen or lymph node cells, taken before transplant. The TCR was taken from a human donor who was the organ donor for an intestinal transplant.

CDR3: CASSRDRVTDTQYF. In DNA, the CDR3 is TGTGCCAGCAGCCGGGACAGGGTAACAGATACGCAGTATTTT. The chain carries TRBV9 and TRBJ2-3; TRBD1 agrees at 9 bases. The CDR3 is made up of 14 amino acids. Germline trimming cut 4 bases from V and 3 bases from J; bases unmatched to any gene: 3. Germline V CDR1 and CDR2: SGDLS, YYNGEE.